What follows are 10 T cell receptor beta chains derived from one specimen sequenced in a study of cytomegalovirus exposure and HLA in healthy donors. Produced via immunoSEQ multiplex PCR; TCRdb's table is partial and in-frame only. The data contain fewer than 400,000 clones, 75% to 90% of them singletons. Material for sequencing was PBMCs. The receptor source for this set is a woman under 30 in good health and CMV-seronegative.

This chain uses TRBV18 with TRBJ1-1; D is undetermined. The germline V gene encodes CDR1 KGHSH and CDR2 LQKENI. CDR3 size: 14 residues. V was clipped by 6 bases and J by 2 bases, with 13 bases between them. The DNA for the CDR3 is TGTGCCAGCTCGTCGACTACAGACAACACTGAAGCTTTCTTT. Amino acids: CASSSTTDNTEAFF.

There are a few counts of this clone. The chain has TRBV18 and TRBJ2-7; D is unresolved. Per the germline V gene, CDR1 is KGHSH and CDR2 is LQKENI. CDR3 length: 14 residues. V was shortened by 2 bases and J by 4 bases, with 12 bases between the two germline ends. CDR3 nucleotide sequence: TGTGCCAGCTCACCAAGTCTGGAGTTGTACGAGCAGTACTTC. Translation: CASSPSLELYEQYF.

J is TRBJ1-1 and V is TRBV9; perhaps TRBD1 as D (5 bases). The CDR3 has 13 residues. Trimming took off 4 bases at V and 6 bases at J, with 13 bases between the two ends. From germline, CDR1 is SGDLS and CDR2 YYNGEE. CDR3 nucleotide sequence: TGTGCCAGCAGCCCTCAGGGTTCCCCTGAAGCTTTCTTT. Encoded protein: CASSPQGSPEAFF.

V is TRBV7-2 and J is TRBJ2-3; D not resolved. Germline CDR1 and CDR2: SGHTA and FQGNSA. The V end lost 2 bases, the J end lost 3 bases, and 6 bases lay between the germline ends. The length of the CDR3 is 13 residues. The CDR3 DNA reads as TGTGCCAGCAGCTTATCAGTTACAGATACGCAGTATTTT. Translating gives CASSLSVTDTQYF.

This clone was recorded a few times. The gene calls are TRBV15 and TRBJ2-2; 7 nucleotides align to TRBD1. Germline CDR1 reads LNHNV; CDR2 reads YYDKDF (reference sequence). This CDR3 has 14 residues. The junction had 6 bases not matched to a gene; V was cut back by 6 bases and J by 5 bases. CDR3 protein: CATRPNRGTGELFF. The CDR3, as DNA: TGTGCCACCAGGCCGAACAGGGGAACCGGGGAGCTGTTTTTT.

The gene calls are TRBV5-4 and TRBJ2-5; D unresolved. This CDR3 spans 14 amino acids. Germline V gives CDR1 SGHNT, CDR2 YYREEE (reference sequence). Trimming took off 0 bases at V and 2 bases at J, with 8 bases between the two ends. CDR3 sequence: CASSLVRDQETQYF. The CDR3 nucleotides read TGTGCCAGCAGCTTGGTTCGCGATCAAGAGACCCAGTACTTC.

V gene TRBV6-1 combines with J gene TRBJ2-3; TRBD1 is a possible D gene (5 bases). Trimming cost V 1 base and J 6 bases, with 14 bases left between them. Germline CDR1 is MNHNS and CDR2 is SASEGT. The CDR3 extends over 15 amino acids. In DNA, the CDR3 is TGTGCCAGCAGTGAAGGGGGCAGGGTGGGCGATACGCAGTATTTT. Encoded protein: CASSEGGRVGDTQYF.

This rearrangement joins TRBV7-2 to TRBJ1-5; 11 bases map to TRBD1. CDR3 size: 16 residues. Per germline, CDR1 SGHTA and CDR2 FQGNSA. V gave up 5 bases and J gave up 5 bases; unmatched junction bases: 8. CDR3 nucleotide sequence: TGTGCCAGCAGCCTTCGTCGGACAGGGGGCGATCAGCCCCAGCATTTT. Residues: CASSLRRTGGDQPQHF.

The chain links TRBV4-2 to TRBJ2-7, with a tentative D call TRBD2 (6 bases). Trimming removed 0 bases from V and 0 bases from J, with 12 bases in between. Per germline, CDR1 LGHNA and CDR2 YNFKEQ. The CDR3 is 16 residues long. The CDR3: CASSQEGLFSSYEQYF. The CDR3 DNA reads TGTGCCAGCAGCCAAGAGGGACTTTTTAGCTCCTACGAGCAGTACTTC.

V is TRBV7-3 and J is TRBJ1-1; D not certain. The CDR3 runs to 13 residues. Trimming pared 4 bases from V and 4 bases from J, leaving 10 bases between. CDR1 and CDR2 from the germline V gene are SGHTA and FQGTGA. The CDR3 coding sequence is TGTGCCAGCAGCTCCGTGGAGGGCACTGAAGCTTTCTTT. Translating it yields CASSSVEGTEAFF.